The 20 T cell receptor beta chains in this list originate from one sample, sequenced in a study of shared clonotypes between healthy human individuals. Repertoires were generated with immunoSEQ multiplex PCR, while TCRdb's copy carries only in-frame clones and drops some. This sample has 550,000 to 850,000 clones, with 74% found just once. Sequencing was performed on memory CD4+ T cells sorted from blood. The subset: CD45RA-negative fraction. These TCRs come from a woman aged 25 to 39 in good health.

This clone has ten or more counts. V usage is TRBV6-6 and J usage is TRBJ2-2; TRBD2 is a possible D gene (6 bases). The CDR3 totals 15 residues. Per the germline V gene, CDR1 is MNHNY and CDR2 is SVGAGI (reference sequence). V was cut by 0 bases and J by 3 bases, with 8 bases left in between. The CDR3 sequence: CASSYSEGDTGELFF. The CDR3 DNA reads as TGTGCCAGCAGTTACTCGGAGGGAGACACCGGGGAGCTGTTTTTT.

DNA of the CDR3: TGTGCCAGCAGCCTGGGACTAGCGGACCCCACAGATACGCAGTATTTT. It yields the protein CASSLGLADPTDTQYF. The chain joins TRBV11-2 to TRBJ2-3, with 11 bases fitting TRBD2. The CDR3 sequence is 16 residues long. Germline loops: CDR1 SGHAT, CDR2 FQNNGV. Losses at the gene ends were 5 bases for V and 2 bases for J; bases not matched to a gene: 6.

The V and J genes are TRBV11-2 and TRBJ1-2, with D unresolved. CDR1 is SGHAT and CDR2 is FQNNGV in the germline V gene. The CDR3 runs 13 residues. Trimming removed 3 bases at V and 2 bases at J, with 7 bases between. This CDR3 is CASSFQENYGYTF. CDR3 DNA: TGTGCCAGCAGCTTCCAGGAGAACTATGGCTACACCTTC.

CDR3 sequence reads: CASSFMPRDRKGEQFF. As DNA, the CDR3 is TGTGCCAGCAGTTTTATGCCCCGGGACAGGAAAGGTGAGCAGTTCTTC. This chain connects TRBV27 to TRBJ2-1; 8 nucleotides match TRBD1. The CDR3 extends over 16 amino acids. V was clipped by 3 bases and J by 9 bases; unmatched bases: 13. Germline CDR1 reads MNHEY; CDR2 reads SMNVEV (reference sequence).

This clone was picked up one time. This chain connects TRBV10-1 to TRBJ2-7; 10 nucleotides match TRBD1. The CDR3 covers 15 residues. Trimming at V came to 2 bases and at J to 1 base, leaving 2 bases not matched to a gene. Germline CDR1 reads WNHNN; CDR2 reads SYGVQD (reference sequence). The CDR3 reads CASSERTGGSYEQYF. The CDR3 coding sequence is TGCGCCAGCAGTGAGAGGACAGGGGGGTCCTACGAGCAGTACTTC.

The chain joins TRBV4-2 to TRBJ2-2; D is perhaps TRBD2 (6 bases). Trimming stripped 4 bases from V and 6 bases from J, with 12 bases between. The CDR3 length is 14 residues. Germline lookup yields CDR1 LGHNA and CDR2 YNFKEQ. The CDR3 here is CASSPIRDSGELFF. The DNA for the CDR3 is TGTGCCAGCAGCCCAATCAGGGACTCCGGGGAGCTGTTTTTT.

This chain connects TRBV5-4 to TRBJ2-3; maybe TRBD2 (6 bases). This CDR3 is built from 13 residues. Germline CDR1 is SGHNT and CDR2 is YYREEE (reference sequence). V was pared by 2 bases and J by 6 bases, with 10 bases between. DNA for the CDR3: TGTGCCAGCAGCTTCGGAGGGGATGATACGCAGTATTTT. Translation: CASSFGGDDTQYF.

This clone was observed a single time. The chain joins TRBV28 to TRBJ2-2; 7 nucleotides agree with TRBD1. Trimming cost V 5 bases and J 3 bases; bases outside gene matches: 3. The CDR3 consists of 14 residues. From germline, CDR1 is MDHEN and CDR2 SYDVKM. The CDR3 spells CASSTGQYTGELFF. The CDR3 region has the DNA TGTGCCAGCAGTACGGGACAGTACACCGGGGAGCTGTTTTTT.

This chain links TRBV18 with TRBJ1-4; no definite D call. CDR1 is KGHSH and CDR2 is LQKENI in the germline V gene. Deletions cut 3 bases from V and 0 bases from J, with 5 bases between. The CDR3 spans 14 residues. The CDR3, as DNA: TGTGCCAGCTCACCCCAGGCAACTAATGAAAAACTGTTTTTT. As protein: CASSPQATNEKLFF.

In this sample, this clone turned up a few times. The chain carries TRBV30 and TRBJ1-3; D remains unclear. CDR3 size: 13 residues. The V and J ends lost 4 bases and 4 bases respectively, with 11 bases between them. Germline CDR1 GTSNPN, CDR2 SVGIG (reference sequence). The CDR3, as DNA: TGTGCCTGGATTCTTACGTCGGGAAACACCATATATTTT. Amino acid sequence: CAWILTSGNTIYF.

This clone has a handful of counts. CDR3 DNA sequence: TGTGCCAGCAGCAAACAGGGATCTAACATTCAGTACTTC. Translation: CASSKQGSNIQYF. This chain connects TRBV28 to TRBJ2-4; D is possibly TRBD1 (6 bases). CDR1 MDHEN and CDR2 SYDVKM come from the germline V gene. Trimming removed 6 bases from V and 7 bases from J, with 13 bases in between. CDR3 size: 13 residues.

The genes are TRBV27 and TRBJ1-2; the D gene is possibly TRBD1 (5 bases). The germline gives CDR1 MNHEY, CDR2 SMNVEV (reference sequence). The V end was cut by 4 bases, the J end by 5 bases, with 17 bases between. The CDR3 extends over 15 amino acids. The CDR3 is CASSSSPGPPYGYTF. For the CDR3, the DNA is TGTGCCAGCAGTTCATCTCCAGGGCCTCCTTATGGCTACACCTTC.

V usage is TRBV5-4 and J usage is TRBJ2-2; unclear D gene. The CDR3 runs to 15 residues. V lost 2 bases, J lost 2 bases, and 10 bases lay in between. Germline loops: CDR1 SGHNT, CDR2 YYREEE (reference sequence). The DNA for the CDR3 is TGTGCCAGCAGCTTCCCGGGCCTCAACACCGGGGAGCTGTTTTTT. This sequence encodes CASSFPGLNTGELFF.

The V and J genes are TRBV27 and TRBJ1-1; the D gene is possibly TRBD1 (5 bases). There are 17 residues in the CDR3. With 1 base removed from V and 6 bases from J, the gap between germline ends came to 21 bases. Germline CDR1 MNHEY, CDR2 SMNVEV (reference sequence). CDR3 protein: CASSLWGTLGLRAEAFF. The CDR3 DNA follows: TGTGCCAGCAGTTTATGGGGGACGTTGGGATTGCGGGCTGAAGCTTTCTTT.

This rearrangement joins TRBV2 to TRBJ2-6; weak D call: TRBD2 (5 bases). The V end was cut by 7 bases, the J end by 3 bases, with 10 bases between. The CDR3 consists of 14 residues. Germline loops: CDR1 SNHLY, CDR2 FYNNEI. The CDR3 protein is CASKSGIGANVLTF. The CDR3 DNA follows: TGTGCCAGCAAGTCGGGGATTGGGGCCAACGTCCTGACTTTC.

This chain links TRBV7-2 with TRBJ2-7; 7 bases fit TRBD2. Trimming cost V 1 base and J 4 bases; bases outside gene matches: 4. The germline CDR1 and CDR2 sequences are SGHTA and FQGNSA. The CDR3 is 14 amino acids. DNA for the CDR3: TGTGCCAGCAGCTTAGAGCCGGGGGGATACGAGCAGTACTTC. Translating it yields CASSLEPGGYEQYF.

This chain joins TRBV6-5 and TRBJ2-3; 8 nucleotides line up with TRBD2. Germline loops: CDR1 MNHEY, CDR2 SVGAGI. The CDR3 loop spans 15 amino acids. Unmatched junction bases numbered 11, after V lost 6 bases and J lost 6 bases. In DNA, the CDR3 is TGTGCCAGCAGCAATATAGCGGGATTTCGCGATACGCAGTATTTT. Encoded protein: CASSNIAGFRDTQYF.

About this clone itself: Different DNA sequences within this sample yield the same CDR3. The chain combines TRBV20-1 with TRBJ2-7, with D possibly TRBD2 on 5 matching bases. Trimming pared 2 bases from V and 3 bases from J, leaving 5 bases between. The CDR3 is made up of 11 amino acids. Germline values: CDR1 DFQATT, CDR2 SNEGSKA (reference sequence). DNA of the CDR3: TGCAGTGCTAGACGGGACTACGAGCAGTACTTC. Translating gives CSARRDYEQYF.

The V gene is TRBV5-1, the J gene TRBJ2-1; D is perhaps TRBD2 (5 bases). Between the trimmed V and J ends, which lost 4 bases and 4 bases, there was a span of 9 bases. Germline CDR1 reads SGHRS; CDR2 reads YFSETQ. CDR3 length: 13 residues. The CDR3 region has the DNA TGCGCCAGCAGCCCGACTAATTACAATGAGCAGTTCTTC. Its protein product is CASSPTNYNEQFF.

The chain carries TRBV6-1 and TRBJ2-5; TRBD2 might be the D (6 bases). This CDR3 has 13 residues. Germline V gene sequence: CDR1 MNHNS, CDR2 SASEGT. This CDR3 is CAGRGNTYETQYF. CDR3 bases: TGTGCAGGACGGGGGAACACATATGAGACCCAGTACTTC.